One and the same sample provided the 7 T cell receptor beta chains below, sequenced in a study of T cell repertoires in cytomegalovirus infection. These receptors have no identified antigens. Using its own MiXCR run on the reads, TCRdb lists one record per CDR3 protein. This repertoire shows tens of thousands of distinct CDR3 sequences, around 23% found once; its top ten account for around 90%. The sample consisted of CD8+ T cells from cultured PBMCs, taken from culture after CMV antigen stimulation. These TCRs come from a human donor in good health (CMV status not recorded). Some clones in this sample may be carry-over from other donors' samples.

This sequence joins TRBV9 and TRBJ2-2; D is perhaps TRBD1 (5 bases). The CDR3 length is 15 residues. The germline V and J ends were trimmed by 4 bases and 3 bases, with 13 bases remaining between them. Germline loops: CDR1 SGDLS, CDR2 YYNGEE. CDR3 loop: CASSQEGVDTGELFF. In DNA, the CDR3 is TGTGCCAGCAGCCAGGAAGGGGTGGACACCGGGGAGCTGTTTTTT. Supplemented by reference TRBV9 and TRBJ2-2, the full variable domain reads DSGVTQTPKHLITATGQRVTLRCSPRSGDLSVYWYQQSLDQGLQFLIQYYNGEERAKGNILERFSAQQFPDLHSELNLSSLELGDSALYFCASSQEGVDTGELFFGEGSRLTVL.

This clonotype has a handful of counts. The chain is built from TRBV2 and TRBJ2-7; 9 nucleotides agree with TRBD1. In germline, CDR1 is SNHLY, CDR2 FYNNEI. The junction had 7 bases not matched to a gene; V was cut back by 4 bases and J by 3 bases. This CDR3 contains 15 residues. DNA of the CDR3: TGTGCCAGCAGTGGGGTCGGGACAGGGCGCTACGAGCAGTACTTC. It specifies CASSGVGTGRYEQYF. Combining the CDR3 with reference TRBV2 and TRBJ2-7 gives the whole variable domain EPEVTQTPSHQVTQMGQEVILRCVPISNHLYFYWYRQILGQKVEFLVSFYNNEISEKSEIFDDQFSVERPDGSNFTLKIRSTKLEDSAMYFCASSGVGTGRYEQYFGPGTRLTVT.

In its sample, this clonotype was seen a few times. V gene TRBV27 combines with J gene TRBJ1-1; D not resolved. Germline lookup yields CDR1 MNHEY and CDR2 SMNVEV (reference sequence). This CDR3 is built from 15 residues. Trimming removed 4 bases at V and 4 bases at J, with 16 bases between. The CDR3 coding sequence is TGTGCCAGCAGTTCCCGGGCCGCGGCCCCCACTGAAGCTTTCTTT. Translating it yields CASSSRAAAPTEAFF.

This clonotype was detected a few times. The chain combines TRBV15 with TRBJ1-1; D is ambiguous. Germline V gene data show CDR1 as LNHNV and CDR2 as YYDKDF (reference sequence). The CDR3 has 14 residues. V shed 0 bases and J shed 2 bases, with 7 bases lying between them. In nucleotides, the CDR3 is TGTGCCACCAGCAGAGAGGATGTTAACACTGAAGCTTTCTTT. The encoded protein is CATSREDVNTEAFF.

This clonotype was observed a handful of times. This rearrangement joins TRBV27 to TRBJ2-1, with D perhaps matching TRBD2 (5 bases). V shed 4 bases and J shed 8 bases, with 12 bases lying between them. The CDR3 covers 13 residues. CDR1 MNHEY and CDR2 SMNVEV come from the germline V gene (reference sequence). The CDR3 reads CASSSLYGDEQFF. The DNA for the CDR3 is TGTGCCAGCAGTTCCCTCTACGGGGATGAGCAGTTCTTC.

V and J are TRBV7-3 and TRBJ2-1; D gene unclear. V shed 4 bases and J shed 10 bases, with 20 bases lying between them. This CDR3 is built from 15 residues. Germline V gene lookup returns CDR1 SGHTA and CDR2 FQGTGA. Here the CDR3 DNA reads TGTGCCAGCAGCTCCCCCCTAGGACCGGACCGGGAGCAGTTCTTC. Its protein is CASSSPLGPDREQFF.

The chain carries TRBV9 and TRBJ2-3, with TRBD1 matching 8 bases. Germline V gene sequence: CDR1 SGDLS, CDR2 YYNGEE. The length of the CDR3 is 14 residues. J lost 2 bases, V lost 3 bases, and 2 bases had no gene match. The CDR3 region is CASSAGQVTDTQYF. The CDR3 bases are TGTGCCAGCAGCGCGGGACAGGTCACAGATACGCAGTATTTT. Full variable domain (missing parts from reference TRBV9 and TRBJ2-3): DSGVTQTPKHLITATGQRVTLRCSPRSGDLSVYWYQQSLDQGLQFLIQYYNGEERAKGNILERFSAQQFPDLHSELNLSSLELGDSALYFCASSAGQVTDTQYFGPGTRLTVL.